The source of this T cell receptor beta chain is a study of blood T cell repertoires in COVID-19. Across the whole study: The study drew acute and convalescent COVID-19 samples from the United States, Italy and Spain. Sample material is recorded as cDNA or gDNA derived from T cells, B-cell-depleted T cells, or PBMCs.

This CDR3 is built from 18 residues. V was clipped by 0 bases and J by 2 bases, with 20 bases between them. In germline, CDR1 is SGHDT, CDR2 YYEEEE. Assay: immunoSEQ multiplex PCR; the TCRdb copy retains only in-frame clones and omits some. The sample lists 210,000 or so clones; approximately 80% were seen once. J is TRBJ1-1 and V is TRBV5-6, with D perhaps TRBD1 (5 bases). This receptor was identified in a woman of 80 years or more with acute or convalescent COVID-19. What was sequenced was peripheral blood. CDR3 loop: CASSLAGQAGPGNTEAFF. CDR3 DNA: TGTGCCAGCAGCTTGGCCGGGCAGGCAGGGCCAGGCAACACTGAAGCTTTCTTT.